The table lists the clone carrying this T cell receptor (beta chain) with a few counts. The antigen is undetermined. The record originates from a study of identical twins. Study-level results: Twin sharing of out-of-frame TCR alpha was underestimated by models in monozygotic pairs. Sequences that were beta out-of-frame showed weaker excess twin sharing.

A universal primer site arose from template switching, and cDNA bore unique molecular identifiers. MiXCR was run by TCRdb on the 5' RACE reads, yielding one entry per CDR3 protein. The sample yields about 530,000 distinct CDR3 sequences, 12% to 15% seen once. Trimming removed 0 bases at V and 4 bases at J, with 12 bases between. Germline CDR1 is SGHTA and CDR2 is FQGNSA. CDR3 size: 16 residues. The same sample was also used in a study of yellow fever vaccine responses in identical twins.

Source material: CD4+ T cells sorted from blood. This TCR was recovered from a woman younger than 30 in good health. The rearrangement joins TRBV7-2 to TRBJ2-2; a possible D gene is TRBD2 (6 bases). The CDR3 bases are TGTGCCAGCAGCTTAGCGTCGGGGCGGGGCACCGGGGAGCTGTTTTTT. Translating it yields CASSLASGRGTGELFF.